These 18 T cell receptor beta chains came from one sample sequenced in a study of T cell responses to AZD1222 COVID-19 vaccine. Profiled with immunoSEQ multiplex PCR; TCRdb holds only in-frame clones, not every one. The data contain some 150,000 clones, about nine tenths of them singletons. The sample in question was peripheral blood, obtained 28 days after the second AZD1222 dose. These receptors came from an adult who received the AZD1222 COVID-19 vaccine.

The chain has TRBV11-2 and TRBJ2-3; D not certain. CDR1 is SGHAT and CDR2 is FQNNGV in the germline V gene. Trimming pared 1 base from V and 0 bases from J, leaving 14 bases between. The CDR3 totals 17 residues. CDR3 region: CASSLVVRLPSTDTQYF. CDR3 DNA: TGTGCCAGCAGCTTAGTAGTCAGGCTCCCTAGCACAGATACGCAGTATTTT.

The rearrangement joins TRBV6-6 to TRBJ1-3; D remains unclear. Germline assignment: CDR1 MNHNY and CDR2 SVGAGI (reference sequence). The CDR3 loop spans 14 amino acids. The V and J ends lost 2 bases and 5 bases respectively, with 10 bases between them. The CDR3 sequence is CASSYDSTRNTIYF. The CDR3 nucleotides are TGTGCCAGCAGTTACGACTCGACCCGAAACACCATATATTTT.

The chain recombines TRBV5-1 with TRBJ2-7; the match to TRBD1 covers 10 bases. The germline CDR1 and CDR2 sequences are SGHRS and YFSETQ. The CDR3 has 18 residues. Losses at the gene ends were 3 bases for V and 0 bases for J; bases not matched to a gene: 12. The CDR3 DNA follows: TGCGCCAGCAGCTCCATCCCCGGGGGACAGGGGAGCTCCTACGAGCAGTACTTC. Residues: CASSSIPGGQGSSYEQYF.

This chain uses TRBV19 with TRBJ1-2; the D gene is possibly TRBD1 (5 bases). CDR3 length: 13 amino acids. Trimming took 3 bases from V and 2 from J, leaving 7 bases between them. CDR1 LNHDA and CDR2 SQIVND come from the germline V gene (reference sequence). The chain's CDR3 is CASSIPGNYGYTF. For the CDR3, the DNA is TGTGCCAGTAGTATCCCAGGGAACTATGGCTACACCTTC. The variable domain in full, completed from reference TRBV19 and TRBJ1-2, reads DGGITQSPKYLFRKEGQNVTLSCEQNLNHDAMYWYRQDPGQGLRLIYYSQIVNDFQKGDIAEGYSVSREKKESFPLTVTSAQKNPTAFYLCASSIPGNYGYTFGSGTRLTVV.

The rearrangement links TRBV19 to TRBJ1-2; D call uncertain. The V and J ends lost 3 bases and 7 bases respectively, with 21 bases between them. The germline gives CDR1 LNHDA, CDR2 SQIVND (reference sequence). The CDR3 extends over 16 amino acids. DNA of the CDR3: TGTGCCAGTAGTATGTCCCACCATGACTACTACCCTGGCTACACCTTC. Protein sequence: CASSMSHHDYYPGYTF.

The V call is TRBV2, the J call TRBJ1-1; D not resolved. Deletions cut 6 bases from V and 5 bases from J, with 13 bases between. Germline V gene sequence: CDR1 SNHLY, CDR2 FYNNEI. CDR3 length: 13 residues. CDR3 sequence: CASRGTPRTEAFF. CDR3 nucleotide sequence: TGTGCCAGCAGGGGCACACCGAGGACTGAAGCTTTCTTT. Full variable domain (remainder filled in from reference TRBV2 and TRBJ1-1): EPEVTQTPSHQVTQMGQEVILRCVPISNHLYFYWYRQILGQKVEFLVSFYNNEISEKSEIFDDQFSVERPDGSNFTLKIRSTKLEDSAMYFCASRGTPRTEAFFGQGTRLTVV.

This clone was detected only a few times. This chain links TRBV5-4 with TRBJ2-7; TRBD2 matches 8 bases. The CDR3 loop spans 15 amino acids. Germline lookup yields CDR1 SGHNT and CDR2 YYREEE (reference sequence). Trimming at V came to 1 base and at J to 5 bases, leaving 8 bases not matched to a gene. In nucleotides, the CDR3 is TGTGCCAGCAGCTTGAAACTAGCGGAATTTGACGAGCAGTACTTC. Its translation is CASSLKLAEFDEQYF.

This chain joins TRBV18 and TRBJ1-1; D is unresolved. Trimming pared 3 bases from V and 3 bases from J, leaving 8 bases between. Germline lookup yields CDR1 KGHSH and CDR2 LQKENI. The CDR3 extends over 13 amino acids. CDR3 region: CASSPVIDTEAFF. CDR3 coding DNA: TGTGCCAGCTCACCCGTAATCGACACTGAAGCTTTCTTT.

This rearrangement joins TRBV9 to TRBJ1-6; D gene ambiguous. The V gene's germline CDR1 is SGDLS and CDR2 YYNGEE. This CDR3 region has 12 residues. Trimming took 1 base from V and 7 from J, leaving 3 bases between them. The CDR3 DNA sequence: TGTGCCAGCAGCGTACCCAATTCACCCCTCCACTTT. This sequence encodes CASSVPNSPLHF.

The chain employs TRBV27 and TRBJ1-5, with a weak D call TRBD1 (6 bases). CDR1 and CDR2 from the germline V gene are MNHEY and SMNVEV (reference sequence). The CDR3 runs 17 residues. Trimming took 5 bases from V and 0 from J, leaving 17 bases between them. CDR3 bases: TGTGCCAGCAGTCCACGGACAGTAAGTTATAGCAATCAGCCCCAGCATTTT. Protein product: CASSPRTVSYSNQPQHF.

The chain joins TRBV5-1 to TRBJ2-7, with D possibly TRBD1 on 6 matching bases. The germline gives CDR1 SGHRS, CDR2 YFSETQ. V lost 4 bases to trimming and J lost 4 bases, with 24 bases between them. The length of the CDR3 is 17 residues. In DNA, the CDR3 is TGCGCCAGCAGCATCCAACCCGGGACACACTACCTTTACGAGCAGTACTTC. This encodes CASSIQPGTHYLYEQYF. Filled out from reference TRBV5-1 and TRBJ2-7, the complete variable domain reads KAGVTQTPRYLIKTRGQQVTLSCSPISGHRSVSWYQQTPGQGLQFLFEYFSETQRNKGNFPGRFSGRQFSNSRSEMNVSTLELGDSALYLCASSIQPGTHYLYEQYFGPGTRLTVT.

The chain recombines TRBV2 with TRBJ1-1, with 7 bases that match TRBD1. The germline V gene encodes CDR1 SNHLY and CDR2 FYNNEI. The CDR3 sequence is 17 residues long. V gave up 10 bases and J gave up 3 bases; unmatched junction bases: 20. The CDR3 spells CATVSGQLRLPYTEAFF. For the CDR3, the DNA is TGTGCCACCGTGTCGGGACAGCTACGTTTACCGTACACTGAAGCTTTCTTT. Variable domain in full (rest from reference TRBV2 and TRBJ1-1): EPEVTQTPSHQVTQMGQEVILRCVPISNHLYFYWYRQILGQKVEFLVSFYNNEISEKSEIFDDQFSVERPDGSNFTLKIRSTKLEDSAMYFCATVSGQLRLPYTEAFFGQGTRLTVV.

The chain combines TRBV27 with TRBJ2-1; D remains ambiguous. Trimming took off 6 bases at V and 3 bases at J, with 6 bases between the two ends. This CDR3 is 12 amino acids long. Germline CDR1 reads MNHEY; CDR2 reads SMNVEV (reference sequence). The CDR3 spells CASSHLYNEQFF. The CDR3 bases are TGTGCCAGCAGCCATCTCTACAATGAGCAGTTCTTC.

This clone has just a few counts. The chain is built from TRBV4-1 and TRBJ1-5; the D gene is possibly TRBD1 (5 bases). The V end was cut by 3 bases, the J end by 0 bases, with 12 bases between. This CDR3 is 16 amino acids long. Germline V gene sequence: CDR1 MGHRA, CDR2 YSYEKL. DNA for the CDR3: TGCGCCAGCAGCCACGACAGCACTTATAGCAATCAGCCCCAGCATTTT. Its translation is CASSHDSTYSNQPQHF.

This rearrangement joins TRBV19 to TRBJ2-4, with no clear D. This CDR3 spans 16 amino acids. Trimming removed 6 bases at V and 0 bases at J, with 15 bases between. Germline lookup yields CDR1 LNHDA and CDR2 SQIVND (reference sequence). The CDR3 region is CASSKPTASAKNIQYF. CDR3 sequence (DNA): TGTGCCAGTAGCAAACCCACGGCCTCAGCCAAAAACATTCAGTACTTC.

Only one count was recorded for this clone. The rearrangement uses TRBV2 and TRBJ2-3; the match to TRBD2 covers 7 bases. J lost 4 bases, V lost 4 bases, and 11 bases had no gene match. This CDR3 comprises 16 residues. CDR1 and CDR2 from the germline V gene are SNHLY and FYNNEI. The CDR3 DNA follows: TGTGCCAGCAGTGCCCTCGGGACTACCCCTTCAGATACGCAGTATTTT. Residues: CASSALGTTPSDTQYF. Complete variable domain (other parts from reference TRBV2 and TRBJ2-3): EPEVTQTPSHQVTQMGQEVILRCVPISNHLYFYWYRQILGQKVEFLVSFYNNEISEKSEIFDDQFSVERPDGSNFTLKIRSTKLEDSAMYFCASSALGTTPSDTQYFGPGTRLTVL.

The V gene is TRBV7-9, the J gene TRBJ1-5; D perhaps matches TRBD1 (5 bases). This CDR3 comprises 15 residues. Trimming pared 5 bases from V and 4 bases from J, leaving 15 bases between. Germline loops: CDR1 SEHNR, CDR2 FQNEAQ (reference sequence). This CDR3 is CASSLAGTVNQPQHF. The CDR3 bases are TGTGCCAGCAGCCTGGCCGGGACCGTGAATCAGCCCCAGCATTTT.

Here the CDR3 reads CASSQLNYGYTF. The CDR3 DNA reads TGTGCCAGCAGCCAATTGAACTATGGCTACACCTTC. The J gene is TRBJ1-2, the V gene TRBV11-2; D remains unclear. V was shortened by 5 bases and J by 2 bases, with 6 bases between the two germline ends. The CDR3 extends over 12 amino acids. Germline CDR1 reads SGHAT; CDR2 reads FQNNGV.